The present T cell receptor beta chain was sequenced within a study of vaccination effects on CD4 cells after COVID-19. General study points: The study enrolled few convalescent patients and sampled no early post-infection timepoints.

Before any sequencing was done, the ViraFEST assay used viral peptide pools to expand antigen-specific CD4+ T cells. Subsequent to about 10 days of culture, CD4+ T cells were isolated. Nucleocapsid antibodies were negative in the vaccine recipients, who had never had SARS-CoV-2 infection. As for this clone: The antigen is not known.

Generated by immunoSEQ multiplex PCR, the TCRdb table keeps only in-frame clones and is missing some. The sample has roughly 41,000 clones; 77% are singletons. This clonotype was sampled from a human donor who received a COVID-19 vaccine. Sequencing was performed on CD4+ T cells from PBMCs cultured with HCoV-NL63 spike peptides, taken before COVID-19 vaccination.

CDR3 nucleotides: TGCGCCAGCAGCGGGACAGGGGCGGCAGATACGCAGTATTTT. Its translation is CASSGTGAADTQYF. The chain recombines TRBV5-1 with TRBJ2-3; 10 bases map to TRBD1. Per germline, CDR1 SGHRS and CDR2 YFSETQ. Trimming removed 4 bases from V and 4 bases from J; junction bases left unmatched: 3. CDR3 length: 14 residues.